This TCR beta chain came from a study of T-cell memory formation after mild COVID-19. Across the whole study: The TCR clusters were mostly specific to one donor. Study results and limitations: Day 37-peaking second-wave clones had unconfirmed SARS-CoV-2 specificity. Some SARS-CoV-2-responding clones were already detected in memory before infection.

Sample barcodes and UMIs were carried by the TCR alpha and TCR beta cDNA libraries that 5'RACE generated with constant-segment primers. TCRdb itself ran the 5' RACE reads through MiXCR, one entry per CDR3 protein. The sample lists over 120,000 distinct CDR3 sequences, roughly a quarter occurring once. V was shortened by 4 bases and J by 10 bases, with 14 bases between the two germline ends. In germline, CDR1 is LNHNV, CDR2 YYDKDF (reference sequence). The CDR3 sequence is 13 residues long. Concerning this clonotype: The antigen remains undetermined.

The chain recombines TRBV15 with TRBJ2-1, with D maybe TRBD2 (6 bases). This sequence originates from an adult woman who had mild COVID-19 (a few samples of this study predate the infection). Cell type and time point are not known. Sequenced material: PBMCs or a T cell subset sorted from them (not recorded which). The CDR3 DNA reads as TGTGCCACCAGCAAAACTAGCAACGGGGAGCAGTTCTTC. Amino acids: CATSKTSNGEQFF.